This section outlines one T cell receptor beta chain sequence together with its context. CDR1 is SGHRS and CDR2 is YFSETQ in the germline V gene. CDR3 length equals 13 residues. Germline trimming cut 7 bases from V and 6 bases from J; bases unmatched to any gene: 8. This sample is part of a study of cytomegalovirus exposure and HLA in healthy donors. Use of 60 Vbeta and 13 Jbeta primers characterized the PCR. Using immunoSEQ multiplex PCR, the repertoire was profiled, and TCRdb retains in-frame clones only, with some absent. The sample lists 150,000 to 200,000 clones; about 80% were seen once. Sequencing was done on a sample of PBMCs. This sequence was found in a man between 18 and 29 years old in good health and CMV-seronegative. The rearrangement links TRBV5-1 to TRBJ2-7, with 9 nucleotides matching TRBD2. This CDR3 is CASGGSGSIEQYF. CDR3 in DNA: TGCGCCAGCGGAGGTAGCGGGAGCATCGAGCAGTACTTC.